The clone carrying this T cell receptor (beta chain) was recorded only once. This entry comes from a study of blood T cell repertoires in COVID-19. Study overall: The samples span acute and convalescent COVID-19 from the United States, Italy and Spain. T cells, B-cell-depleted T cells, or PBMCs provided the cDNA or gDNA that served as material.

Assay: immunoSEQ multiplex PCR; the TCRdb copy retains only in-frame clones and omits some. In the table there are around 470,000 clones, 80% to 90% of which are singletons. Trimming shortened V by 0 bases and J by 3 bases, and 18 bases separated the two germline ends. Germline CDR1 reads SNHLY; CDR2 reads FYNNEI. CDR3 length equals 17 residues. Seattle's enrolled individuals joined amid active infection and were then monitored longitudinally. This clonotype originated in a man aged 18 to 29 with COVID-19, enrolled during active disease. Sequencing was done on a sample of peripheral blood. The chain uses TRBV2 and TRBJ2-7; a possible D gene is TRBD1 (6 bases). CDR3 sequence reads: CASSEAPPARGSYEQYF. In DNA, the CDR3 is TGTGCCAGCAGTGAAGCGCCACCTGCGAGGGGGAGCTACGAGCAGTACTTC.